This TCR beta chain was captured in a study of shared clonotypes between healthy human individuals. On sorted subsets, replicate PCRs used about 180 ng DNA, or about 30,000 T cell genomes. Here immunoSEQ multiplex PCR was the method, and the copy in TCRdb shows in-frame clones only, minus some. The sample has 2 million to 2.5 million clones; 85% to 95% are singletons. CDR1 is MGHRA and CDR2 is YSYEKL in the germline V gene. The V gene lost 6 bases and the J gene lost 2 bases, with 11 bases spanning the gap. The CDR3 extends over 14 amino acids. Notes on this clone: The antigen is not known.

General study results and limits: Of the naive CD4 clonotypes, around 4.8% were shared across several donors. Estimated richness values were generally larger in naive subsets than in memory subsets.

The chain employs TRBV4-1 and TRBJ1-5; no clear D. The material sequenced was naive CD4+ T cells from PBMCs. As to subset: CD45RA+ positively selected. This receptor was obtained from a man aged 18 to 30 in good health. Some clones in this sample may be carry-over from other donors' samples. CDR3 sequence: CASSDGWGNQPQHF. The CDR3 nucleotides are TGCGCCAGCAGTGACGGTTGGGGCAATCAGCCCCAGCATTTT.